These 10 T cell receptor beta chains came from one sample sequenced in a study of T cells after yellow fever vaccination. One entry per CDR3 protein results from TCRdb running MiXCR on the 5' RACE reads. The data contain approximately 70,000 distinct CDR3 sequences, about 7% of them singletons. This specimen was CD8+ T cells sorted from PBMCs, taken approximately 47 days after the first yellow fever vaccination. The origin of the receptors is a man aged 18 to 29 who received the YFV17D yellow fever vaccine.

This clonotype was observed at least ten times. The chain joins TRBV6-5 to TRBJ2-7; D uncertain. The CDR3 loop spans 13 amino acids. CDR1 MNHEY and CDR2 SVGAGI come from the germline V gene. V lost 4 bases and J 5 bases, leaving 12 bases between the germline ends. The CDR3 sequence: CASSFQRFDEQYV. In DNA form, the CDR3 reads TGTGCCAGCAGTTTCCAGCGTTTCGACGAGCAGTACGTC.

This clonotype was seen many times. The chain links TRBV9 to TRBJ2-1, with D perhaps given as TRBD1 or TRBD2 (5 bases each). The CDR3 is 13 residues long. V was clipped by 4 bases and J by 9 bases, with 14 bases between them. The germline V gene encodes CDR1 SGDLS and CDR2 YYNGEE. DNA for the CDR3: TGTGCCAGCAGCATCTCGGGGCCTAGTGAGCAGTTCTTC. Residues: CASSISGPSEQFF.

This sequence joins TRBV10-1 and TRBJ2-3; D unclear. Germline CDR1 is WNHNN and CDR2 is SYGVQD (reference sequence). V lost 4 bases and J 5 bases, leaving 10 bases between the germline ends. The CDR3 is 13 amino acids. CDR3: CASSVRREDTQYF. CDR3 DNA sequence: TGCGCCAGCAGTGTGCGTAGGGAAGATACGCAGTATTTT.

This clonotype was detected many times. V and J are TRBV7-9 and TRBJ2-7; 7 bases agree with TRBD1. The CDR3 is 17 residues long. The J segment lost 4 bases and the V segment lost 1 base, leaving 13 bases of the junction unmatched. Germline-derived CDR1 and CDR2 are SEHNR and FQNEAQ (reference sequence). The CDR3, as DNA: TGTGCCAGCAGCTTAGTTGTCGGCAACAGGGGCGCGTACGAGCAGTACTTC. It encodes CASSLVVGNRGAYEQYF.

This clonotype was detected a few times. This chain links TRBV12-3 or TRBV12-4 with TRBJ1-2; TRBD1 is a possible D gene (5 bases). Deletions cut 7 bases from V and 7 bases from J, with 13 bases between. CDR3 length: 12 amino acids. The CDR3 sequence: CASTLGGSGYTF. The DNA for the CDR3 is TGTGCCAGCACCCTGGGGGGTTCTGGCTACACCTTC.

This clonotype has at least ten counts. V usage is TRBV9 and J usage is TRBJ2-3, with TRBD2 identical over 9 bases. The V and J ends lost 2 bases and 2 bases, in that order; junction bases with no gene match: 18. This CDR3 contains 20 residues. Germline V CDR1 and CDR2: SGDLS, YYNGEE. DNA for the CDR3: TGTGCCAGCAGCGTCCCCCAAGGGGGGGTAGCGGGGGATTCCACAGATACGCAGTATTTT. The encoded protein is CASSVPQGGVAGDSTDTQYF.

This clonotype was seen at least ten times. The J gene is TRBJ2-3, the V gene TRBV28; D is possibly TRBD1 or TRBD2 (6 bases each). The germline V gene has CDR1 MDHEN and CDR2 SYDVKM. This CDR3 is 15 amino acids long. V was pared by 3 bases and J by 3 bases, with 13 bases between. CDR3 nucleotide sequence: TGTGCCAGCAGTTTGGGGGGCCGGGTGACAGATACGCAGTATTTT. As protein: CASSLGGRVTDTQYF.

This clonotype was observed many times. The chain links TRBV3-1 to TRBJ2-6, with D tentatively TRBD1 (6 bases). This CDR3 is built from 17 residues. V was shortened by 4 bases and J by 4 bases, with 17 bases between the two germline ends. Germline CDR1 reads LGHDT; CDR2 reads YNNKEL (reference sequence). The CDR3 protein is CASSPTSTGDGANVLTF. The CDR3 nucleotides read TGTGCCAGCAGCCCTACATCGACAGGCGACGGGGCCAACGTCCTGACTTTC. The variable domain in full, completed from reference TRBV3-1 and TRBJ2-6, reads DTAVSQTPKYLVTQMGNDKSIKCEQNLGHDTMYWYKQDSKKFLKIMFSYNNKELIINETVPNRFSPKSPDKAHLNLHINSLELGDSAVYFCASSPTSTGDGANVLTFGAGSRLTVL.

This chain connects TRBV4-1 to TRBJ1-4; D possibly corresponds to TRBD1 (6 bases). V gave up 4 bases and J gave up 4 bases, with 19 bases separating them. The CDR3 consists of 17 residues. Germline lookup yields CDR1 MGHRA and CDR2 YSYEKL. The CDR3 region has the DNA TGCGCCAGCAGCCCGATTCGATTCCAGGACAGTAATGAAAAACTGTTTTTT. As protein: CASSPIRFQDSNEKLFF.

This sequence joins TRBV6-4 and TRBJ2-3, with D maybe TRBD1 (6 bases). CDR3 length: 15 amino acids. Germline assignment: CDR1 MRHNA and CDR2 SNTAGT. Trimming removed 3 bases from V and 4 bases from J, with 14 bases in between. Written as DNA, the CDR3 is TGTGCCAGCAGTGATGGCCAAGGGGGAGCAGATACGCAGTATTTT. Its protein product is CASSDGQGGADTQYF.